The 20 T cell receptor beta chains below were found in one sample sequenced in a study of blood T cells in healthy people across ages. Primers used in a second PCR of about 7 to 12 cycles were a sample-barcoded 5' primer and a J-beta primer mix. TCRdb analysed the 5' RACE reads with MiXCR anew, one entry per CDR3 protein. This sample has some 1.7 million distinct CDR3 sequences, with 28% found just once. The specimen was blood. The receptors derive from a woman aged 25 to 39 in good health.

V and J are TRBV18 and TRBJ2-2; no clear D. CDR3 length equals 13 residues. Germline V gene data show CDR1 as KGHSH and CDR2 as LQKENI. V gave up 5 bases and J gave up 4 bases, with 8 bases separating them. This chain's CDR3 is CASSFSGTGELFF. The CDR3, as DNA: TGTGCCAGCTCATTCAGTGGCACCGGGGAGCTGTTTTTT. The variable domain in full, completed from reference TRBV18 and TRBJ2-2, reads NAGVMQNPRHLVRRRGQEARLRCSPMKGHSHVYWYRQLPEEGLKFMVYLQKENIIDESGMPKERFSAEFPKEGPSILRIQQVVRGDSAAYFCASSFSGTGELFFGEGSRLTVL.

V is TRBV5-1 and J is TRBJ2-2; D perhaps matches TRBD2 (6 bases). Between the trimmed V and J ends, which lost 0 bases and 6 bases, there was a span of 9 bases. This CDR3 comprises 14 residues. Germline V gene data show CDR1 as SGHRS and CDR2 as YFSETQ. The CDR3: CASSLEGRSGELFF. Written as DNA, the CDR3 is TGCGCCAGCAGCTTGGAGGGGAGGTCCGGGGAGCTGTTTTTT. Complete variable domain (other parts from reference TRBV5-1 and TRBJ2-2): KAGVTQTPRYLIKTRGQQVTLSCSPISGHRSVSWYQQTPGQGLQFLFEYFSETQRNKGNFPGRFSGRQFSNSRSEMNVSTLELGDSALYLCASSLEGRSGELFFGEGSRLTVL.

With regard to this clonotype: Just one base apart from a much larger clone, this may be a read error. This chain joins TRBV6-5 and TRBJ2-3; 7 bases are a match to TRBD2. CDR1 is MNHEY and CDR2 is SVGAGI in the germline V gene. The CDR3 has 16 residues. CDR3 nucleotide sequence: TGTGCCAGCAGCCCCCGCGGGGGTTTCCGGCAAGATGCGCAGTATTTT. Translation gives CASSPRGGFRQDAQYF.

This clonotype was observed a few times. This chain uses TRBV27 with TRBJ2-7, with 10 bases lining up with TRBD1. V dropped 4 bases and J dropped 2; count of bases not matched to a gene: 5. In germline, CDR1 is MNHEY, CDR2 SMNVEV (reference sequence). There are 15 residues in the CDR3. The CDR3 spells CASSSRQGAAYEQYF. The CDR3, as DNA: TGTGCCAGCAGTTCCCGACAGGGGGCGGCCTACGAGCAGTACTTC.

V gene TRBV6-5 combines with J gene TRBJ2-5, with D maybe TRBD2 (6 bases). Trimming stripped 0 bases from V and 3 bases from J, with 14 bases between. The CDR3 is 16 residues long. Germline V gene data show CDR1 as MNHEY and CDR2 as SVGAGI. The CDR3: CASSYSAGRNKETQYF. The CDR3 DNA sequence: TGTGCCAGCAGTTACTCGGCGGGGAGAAACAAAGAGACCCAGTACTTC.

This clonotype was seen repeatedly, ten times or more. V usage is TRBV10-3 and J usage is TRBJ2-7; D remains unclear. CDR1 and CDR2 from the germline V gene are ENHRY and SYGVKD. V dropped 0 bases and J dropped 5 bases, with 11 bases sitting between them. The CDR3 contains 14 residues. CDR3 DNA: TGTGCCATCAGTGAGTCGGGTAAAGGGAACGAGCAGTACTTC. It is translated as CAISESGKGNEQYF.

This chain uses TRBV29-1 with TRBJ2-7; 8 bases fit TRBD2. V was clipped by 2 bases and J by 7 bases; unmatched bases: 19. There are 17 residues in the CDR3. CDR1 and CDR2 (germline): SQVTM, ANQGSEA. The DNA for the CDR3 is TGCAGCGTTGAAAGTAGGCGGGGGGACGTGGAGTTGAATGAGCAGTACTTC. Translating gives CSVESRRGDVELNEQYF.

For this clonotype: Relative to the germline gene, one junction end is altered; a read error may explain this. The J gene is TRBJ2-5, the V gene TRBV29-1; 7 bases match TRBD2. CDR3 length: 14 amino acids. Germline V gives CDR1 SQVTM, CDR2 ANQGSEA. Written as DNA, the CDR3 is TGCAGCGTTTGGACTGCGAGCGGGGATGAGATCCAGTACTTC. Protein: CSVWTASGDEIQYF.

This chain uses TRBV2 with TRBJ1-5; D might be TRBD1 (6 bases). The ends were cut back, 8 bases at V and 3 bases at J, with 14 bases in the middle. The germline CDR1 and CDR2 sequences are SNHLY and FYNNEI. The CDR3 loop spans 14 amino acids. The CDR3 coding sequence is TGTGCCAGCTCCGCACAGGGACACAATCAGCCCCAGCATTTT. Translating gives CASSAQGHNQPQHF.

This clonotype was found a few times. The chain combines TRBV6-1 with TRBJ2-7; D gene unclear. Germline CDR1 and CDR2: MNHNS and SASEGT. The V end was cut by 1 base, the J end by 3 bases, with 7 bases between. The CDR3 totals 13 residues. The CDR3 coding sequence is TGTGCCAGCAGTGAAGGGGTCCGCTACGAGCAGTACTTC. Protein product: CASSEGVRYEQYF.

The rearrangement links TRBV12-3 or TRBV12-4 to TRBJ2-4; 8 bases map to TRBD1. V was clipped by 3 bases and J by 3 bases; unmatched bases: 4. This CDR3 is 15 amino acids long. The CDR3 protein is CASSFSGQGKNIQYF. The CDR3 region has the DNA TGTGCCAGCAGTTTTTCCGGACAGGGCAAAAACATTCAGTACTTC.

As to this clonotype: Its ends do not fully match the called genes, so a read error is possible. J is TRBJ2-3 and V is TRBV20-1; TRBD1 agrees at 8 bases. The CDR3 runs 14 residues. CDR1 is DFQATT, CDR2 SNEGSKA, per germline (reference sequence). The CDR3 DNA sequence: TGCAGTGCTAGAGATTCTAGGGGGACAGGTACGCAGTATTTT. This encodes CSARDSRGTGTQYF.

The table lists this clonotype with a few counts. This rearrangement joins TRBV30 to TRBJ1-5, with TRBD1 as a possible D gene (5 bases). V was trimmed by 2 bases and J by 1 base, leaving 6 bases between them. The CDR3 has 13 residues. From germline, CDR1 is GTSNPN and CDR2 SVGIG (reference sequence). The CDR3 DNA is TGTGCCTGGAGTCCAGGGAGCAATCAGCCCCAGCATTTT. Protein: CAWSPGSNQPQHF.

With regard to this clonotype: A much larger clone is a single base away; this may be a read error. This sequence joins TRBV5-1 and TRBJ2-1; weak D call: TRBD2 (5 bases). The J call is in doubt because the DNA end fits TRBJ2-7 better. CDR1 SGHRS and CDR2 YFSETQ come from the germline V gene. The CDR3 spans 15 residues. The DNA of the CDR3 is TGCGCCAGCAGCTGCAGAGGCGGAGGCCCCTACGAGCAGTACTTC. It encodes CASSCRGGGPYEQYF.

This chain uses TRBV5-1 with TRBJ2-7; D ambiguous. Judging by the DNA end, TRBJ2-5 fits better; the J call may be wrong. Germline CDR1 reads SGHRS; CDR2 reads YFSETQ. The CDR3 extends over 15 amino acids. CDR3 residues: CASSLRARRRETQYF. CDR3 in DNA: TGCGCCAGCAGCTTGAGGGCGCGAAGGCGAGAGACCCAGTACTTC.

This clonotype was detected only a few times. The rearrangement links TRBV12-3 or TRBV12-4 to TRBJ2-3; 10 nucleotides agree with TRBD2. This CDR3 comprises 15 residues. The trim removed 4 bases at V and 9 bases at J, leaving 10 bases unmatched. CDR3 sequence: CASSSVPSSGGTQYF. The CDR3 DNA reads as TGTGCCAGCAGTTCGGTCCCCTCTAGCGGGGGAACGCAGTATTTT.

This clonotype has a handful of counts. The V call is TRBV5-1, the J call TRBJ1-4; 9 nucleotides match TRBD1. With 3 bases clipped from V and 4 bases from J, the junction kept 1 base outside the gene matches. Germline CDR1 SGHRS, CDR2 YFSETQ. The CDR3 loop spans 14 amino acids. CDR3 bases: TGCGCCAGCAGCTGGACAGGGGATAATGAAAAACTGTTTTTT. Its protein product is CASSWTGDNEKLFF. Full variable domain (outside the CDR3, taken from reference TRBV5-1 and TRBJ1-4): KAGVTQTPRYLIKTRGQQVTLSCSPISGHRSVSWYQQTPGQGLQFLFEYFSETQRNKGNFPGRFSGRQFSNSRSEMNVSTLELGDSALYLCASSWTGDNEKLFFGSGTQLSVL.

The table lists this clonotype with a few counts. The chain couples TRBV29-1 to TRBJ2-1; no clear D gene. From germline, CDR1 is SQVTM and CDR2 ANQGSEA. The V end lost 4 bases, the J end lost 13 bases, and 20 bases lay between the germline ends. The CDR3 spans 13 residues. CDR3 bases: TGCAGCGTTGTTTATACGGGCGGAGAGACCCAGTTCTTC. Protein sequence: CSVVYTGGETQFF.

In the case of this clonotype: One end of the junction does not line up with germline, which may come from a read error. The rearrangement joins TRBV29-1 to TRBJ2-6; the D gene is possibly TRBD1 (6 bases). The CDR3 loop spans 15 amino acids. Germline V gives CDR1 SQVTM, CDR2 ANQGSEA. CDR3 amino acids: CSVEKGSAGANVRTF. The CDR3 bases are TGCAGCGTTGAAAAGGGATCTGCAGGGGCCAACGTCCGGACTTTC.

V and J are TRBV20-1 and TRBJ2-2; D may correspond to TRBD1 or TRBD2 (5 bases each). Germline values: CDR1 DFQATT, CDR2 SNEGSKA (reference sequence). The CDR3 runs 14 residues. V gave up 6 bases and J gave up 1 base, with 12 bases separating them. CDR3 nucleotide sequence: TGCAGTGCCAAGGGACGCCAGAACACCGGGGAGCTGTTTTTT. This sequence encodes CSAKGRQNTGELFF.